This T cell receptor (beta chain) came from a study of PD-L1 blockade in urothelial cancer. The CDR3 consists of 15 residues. The germline V gene encodes CDR1 LNHDA and CDR2 SQIVND (reference sequence). V lost 4 bases, J lost 5 bases, and 10 bases stayed unmatched. Measured with immunoSEQ multiplex PCR; TCRdb has only the in-frame clones, and not every one. The table lists about 49,000 clones, about 85% of them singletons. The chain uses TRBV19 and TRBJ1-1, with TRBD1 matching 7 bases. The specimen comprised PBMCs, sampled around atezolizumab (anti-PD-L1) treatment. This receptor was taken from a man aged 55 to 70 with urothelial cancer. The DNA of the CDR3 is TGTGCCAGTAGTACATCGGCAGGGGGTGGGACTGAAGCTTTCTTT. Protein sequence: CASSTSAGGGTEAFF.